This T cell receptor beta chain was obtained from a study of human T cells and chemical hapten exposure (dated by TCRdb to about 2021). The study in broad terms: For sensitization, 2% DPC in acetone was applied to a roughly 2 cm by roughly 2 cm area of upper inner arm skin. Patients additionally received weekly therapeutic DPC doses to the scalp throughout the approximately 25-week study period. Patch tests used Finn chambers with 0.01% DPC on the upper back, scored after 6 days by International Contact Dermatitis Research Group standards. The patient cohort, mostly female, included alopecia areata with under or over 50% scalp involvement, alopecia totalis and alopecia universalis. Libraries were pooled for sequencing, and variation in per-sample TCR yields was attributed mainly to small differences in library volumes within the pool. This study followed changes in the peripheral blood TCR repertoire in vivo during primary and secondary sensitization of alopecia patients to the hapten diphenylcyclopropenone (DPC). Blood was sampled from patients pre-sensitization (week 0) and at 2, 6 and about 24 weeks after DPC sensitization. Twenty-nine alopecia patients gave blood for TCR sequencing at one to four time points (pre-sensitization, 2, 6 and 24 weeks). Broad study findings and their caveats: Compared with pre-sensitization or healthy control sets, expanded TCRs formed significantly more large CDR3 similarity clusters, which is consistent with antigen-driven responses. The number of PT1 expanded TCRs positively correlated with patch test score, significant at thresholds 8, 16 and 32 but not 4. Repeated subsampling changed both the strength of the expansion versus patch-test correlation and the threshold at which the correlation became significant. DPC sensitization did not change the number of TCRs with a frequency above 1 in 1000, and there was no evidence of changes in global repertoire structure. Because all patients had alopecia, a presumed autoimmune disease, the immune response of the patients might differ from that of healthy individuals.

What this sample's time point label stands for: pre-sensitization, week 0. The meaning of the sample's treatment or condition label: therapeutic diphenylcyclopropenone sensitization with weekly scalp DPC. At each patch-test visit, blood was drawn before the patch test was applied. Patients were considered eligible if aged 18 to 70, diagnosed with alopecia and deemed suitable for DPC therapy, and patients were excluded if pregnant. Total RNA was extracted from unfractionated whole blood collected in Tempus Blood RNA tubes. Library generation was performed with RACE. The sequencer listed for this sample is NextSeq 500. During library preparation, unique molecular identifiers were attached to individual cDNA molecules so that TCRs could be counted quantitatively and reproducibly. Each blood RNA sample was used to sequence both TCR alpha and TCR beta chains. Per the source publication's procedure: The median number of TCRs per sample was roughly 98,000, ranging from 23,224 to 690,600. V, J and CDR3 annotation of the TCR reads was performed with the Decombinator software suite. For PS versus PT1 abundance plots, all samples were subsampled to the same number of TCRs (28,000). TCRs were defined as expanded if absent before sensitization and observed at least eight times at the 2-week time point. Clones were called with MiXCR by TCRdb after fastp trimmed the public reads at Q25, and only in-frame beta chains were retained. All rows with the same CDR3 protein become a single entry with the most common DNA and genes. These V and J calls originate from TCRdb's pipeline instead of the authors' own analysis. The sample records approximately 260,000 distinct CDR3 sequences, approximately 8.4% of which are singletons. 2% to 3% of the sample lies in the top ten.

This clonotype has a count of ten or more. Its antigen specificity is not known. No much larger clone exists at a distance of one base, and base qualities are not known. The source was whole blood, collected in connection with sensitization to the hapten diphenylcyclopropenone (DPC). The sequence was collected from a middle-aged woman with alopecia areata. Some clones in this sample may be carry-over from other donors' samples.

The CDR3 in this case is CASRDQGAGSYEQYF. The nucleotide sequence reads as follows: TGTGCCAGCAGGGATCAGGGGGCAGGGTCCTACGAGCAGTACTTC. Rearrangement joined TRBV28 to TRBJ2-7, and 8 junction bases match TRBD1. The CDR3, from cysteine to phenylalanine, totals 15 residues. Of the read, only the CDR3 DNA is kept; its 45 bases are in frame from base 1. Germline trimming amounts to 6 bases on V and 1 base on J, with 8 as the count of junction bases outside the gene matches. CDR1 and CDR2 were assigned from the germline V gene as MDHEN and SYDVKM.